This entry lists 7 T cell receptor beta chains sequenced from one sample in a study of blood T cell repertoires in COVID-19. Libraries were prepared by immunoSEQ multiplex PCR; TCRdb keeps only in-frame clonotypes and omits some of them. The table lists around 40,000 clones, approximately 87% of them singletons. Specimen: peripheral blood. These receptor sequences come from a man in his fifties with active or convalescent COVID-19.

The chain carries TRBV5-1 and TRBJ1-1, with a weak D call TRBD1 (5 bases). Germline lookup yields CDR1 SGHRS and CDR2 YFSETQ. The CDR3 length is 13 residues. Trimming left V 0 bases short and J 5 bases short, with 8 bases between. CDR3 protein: CASSLVAGTEAFF. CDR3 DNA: TGCGCCAGCAGCTTGGTGGCAGGGACTGAAGCTTTCTTT.

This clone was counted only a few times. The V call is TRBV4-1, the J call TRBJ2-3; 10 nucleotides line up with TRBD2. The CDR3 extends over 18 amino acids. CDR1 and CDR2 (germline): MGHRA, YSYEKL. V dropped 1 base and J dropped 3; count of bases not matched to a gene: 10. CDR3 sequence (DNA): TGCGCCAGCAGCCAAGCGACCTTAGCGGGGGGACGTACAGATACGCAGTATTTT. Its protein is CASSQATLAGGRTDTQYF.

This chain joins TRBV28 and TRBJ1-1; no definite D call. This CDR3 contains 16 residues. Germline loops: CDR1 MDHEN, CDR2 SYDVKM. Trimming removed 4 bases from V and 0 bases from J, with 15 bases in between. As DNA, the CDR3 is TGTGCCAGCAGTTCCCCGGGATTCGAGGTGAACACTGAAGCTTTCTTT. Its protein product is CASSSPGFEVNTEAFF.

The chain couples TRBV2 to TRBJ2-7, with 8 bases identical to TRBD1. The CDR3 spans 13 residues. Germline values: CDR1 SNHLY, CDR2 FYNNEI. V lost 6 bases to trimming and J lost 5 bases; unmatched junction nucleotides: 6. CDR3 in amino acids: CASSGQGTDEQYF. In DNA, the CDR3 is TGTGCCAGCAGCGGACAGGGAACTGACGAGCAGTACTTC. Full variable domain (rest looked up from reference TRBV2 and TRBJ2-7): EPEVTQTPSHQVTQMGQEVILRCVPISNHLYFYWYRQILGQKVEFLVSFYNNEISEKSEIFDDQFSVERPDGSNFTLKIRSTKLEDSAMYFCASSGQGTDEQYFGPGTRLTVT.

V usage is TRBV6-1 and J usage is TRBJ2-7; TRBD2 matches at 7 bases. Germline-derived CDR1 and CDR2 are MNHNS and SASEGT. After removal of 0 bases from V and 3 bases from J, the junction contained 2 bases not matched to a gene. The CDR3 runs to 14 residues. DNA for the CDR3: TGTGCCAGCAGTGAAGCGGGAGGGTTCTACGAGCAGTACGTC. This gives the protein CASSEAGGFYEQYV.

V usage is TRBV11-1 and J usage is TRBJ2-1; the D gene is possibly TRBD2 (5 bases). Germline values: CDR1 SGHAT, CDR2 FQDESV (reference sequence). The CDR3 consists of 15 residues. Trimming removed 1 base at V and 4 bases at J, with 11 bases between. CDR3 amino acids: CASSLVETGYNEQFF. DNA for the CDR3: TGTGCCAGCAGCTTAGTTGAAACGGGATACAATGAGCAGTTCTTC.

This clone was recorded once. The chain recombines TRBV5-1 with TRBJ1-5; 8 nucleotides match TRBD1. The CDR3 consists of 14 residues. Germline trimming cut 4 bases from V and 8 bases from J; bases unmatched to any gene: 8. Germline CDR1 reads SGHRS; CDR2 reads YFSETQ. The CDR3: CASSPGQEIEPQHF. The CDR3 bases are TGCGCCAGCAGCCCGGGACAGGAGATTGAGCCCCAGCATTTT.